Below are 25 T cell receptor beta chains sequenced from a single sample in a study of CD8+CD57+ T cells in acquired aplastic anemia. Investigators profiled TCR beta VDJ and CDR3 from genomic DNA template. TCRdb re-called the reads through MiXCR, storing one row per CDR3 protein. This sample yields some 220,000 distinct CDR3 sequences, of which 34% are seen a single time; 0.95% to 1.3% belongs to the top ten. The sample comprised sorted CD4+, CD8+, or CD8+CD57+ T cells (not recorded which) from PBMCs. The receptors come from a human donor in good health, serving as a control.

This clonotype occurred a few times. This chain connects TRBV19 to TRBJ2-7; a weak D match, TRBD1 (6 bases). The CDR3 is 15 amino acids. V shed 5 bases and J shed 2 bases, with 16 bases lying between them. CDR1 and CDR2 (germline): LNHDA, SQIVND (reference sequence). DNA for the CDR3: TGTGCCAGTAGTGTGTCCCCGGACAGACCCTACGAGCAGTACTTC. Translated: CASSVSPDRPYEQYF.

This chain connects TRBV9 to TRBJ1-6, with D uncertain. The V gene lost 0 bases and the J gene lost 4 bases, with 5 bases spanning the gap. Looked up from germline, CDR1 is SGDLS and CDR2 is YYNGEE. CDR3 length: 14 amino acids. The chain's CDR3 is CASSVVEYNSPLHF. The CDR3 coding sequence is TGTGCCAGCAGCGTAGTAGAGTATAATTCACCCCTCCACTTT.

The chain uses TRBV12-3 or TRBV12-4 and TRBJ1-5, with 7 bases aligning to TRBD1. V shed 2 bases, J shed 3 bases, and the junction held 7 bases outside the gene matches. The length of the CDR3 is 16 residues. For the CDR3, the DNA is TGTGCCAGCAGTTTACGGGGGACAGTTTCCAATCAGCCCCAGCATTTT. This gives the protein CASSLRGTVSNQPQHF.

The genes are TRBV5-1 and TRBJ2-3; maybe TRBD1 (5 bases). The CDR3 runs 15 residues. Germline V CDR1 and CDR2: SGHRS, YFSETQ. The V and J ends lost 0 bases and 5 bases respectively, with 13 bases between them. The CDR3 sequence is CASSLVYGQGDTQYF. In DNA, the CDR3 is TGCGCCAGCAGCTTGGTTTACGGTCAGGGAGATACGCAGTATTTT. The variable domain in full, with the rest retrieved from reference TRBV5-1 and TRBJ2-3, is KAGVTQTPRYLIKTRGQQVTLSCSPISGHRSVSWYQQTPGQGLQFLFEYFSETQRNKGNFPGRFSGRQFSNSRSEMNVSTLELGDSALYLCASSLVYGQGDTQYFGPGTRLTVL.

This chain connects TRBV7-2 to TRBJ1-1; 9 nucleotides match TRBD1. Germline lookup yields CDR1 SGHTA and CDR2 FQGNSA. The CDR3 consists of 15 residues. Losses at the gene ends were 2 bases for V and 6 bases for J; bases not matched to a gene: 7. CDR3 coding DNA: TGTGCCAGCAGCTTATATAGTACAGGGGGCGCTGAAGCTTTCTTT. Residues: CASSLYSTGGAEAFF.

This clonotype was detected only once. The V gene is TRBV5-1, the J gene TRBJ1-3; D is undetermined. The CDR3 consists of 17 residues. Trimming shortened V by 0 bases and J by 4 bases, and 17 bases separated the two germline ends. The germline gives CDR1 SGHRS, CDR2 YFSETQ. Written as DNA, the CDR3 is TGCGCCAGCAGCTTGGTCGGTCTGAACACTGAAGGAAACACCATATATTTT. This codes for CASSLVGLNTEGNTIYF.

In this sample, this clonotype turned up a few times. Possible read error: a much larger clone is one base away. The chain uses TRBV10-3 and TRBJ2-7; D uncertain. Germline lookup yields CDR1 ENHRY and CDR2 SYGVKD. The CDR3 runs to 13 residues. CDR3: CVISESLNYEQYF. As DNA, the CDR3 is TGTGTCATCAGTGAGTCTTTGAACTACGAGCAGTACTTC.

About this clonotype: This may be a read error: a much more frequent sequence differs by one nucleotide. The chain joins TRBV6-4 to TRBJ2-7; 7 bases are shared with TRBD1. CDR1 and CDR2 (germline): MRHNA, SNTAGT. The V segment lost 6 bases and the J segment 2 bases; nucleotides outside the gene matches: 7. The CDR3 is 14 residues long. The CDR3 reads CASSGTAIPYEQYF. Written as DNA, the CDR3 is TGTGCCAGCAGCGGGACAGCCATCCCCTACGAGCAGTACTTC.

This clonotype was counted ten times or more. V and J are TRBV4-1 and TRBJ1-2, with 7 bases aligning to TRBD1. V was pared by 4 bases and J by 7 bases, with 6 bases of the junction left unmatched. The CDR3 spans 13 residues. Germline V gene sequence: CDR1 MGHRA, CDR2 YSYEKL. The DNA of the CDR3 is TGCGCCAGCAGCCCAAGGGGGCAGGGTGGCTACACCTTC. It translates to CASSPRGQGGYTF.

At least ten counts were recorded for this clonotype. The chain couples TRBV10-2 to TRBJ1-1, with D perhaps matching TRBD1 (6 bases). The V gene's germline CDR1 is WSHSY and CDR2 SAAADI. The CDR3 loop spans 12 amino acids. With 11 bases removed from V and 5 bases from J, the gap between germline ends came to 15 bases. CDR3 DNA: TGCGCCGCCGGAGAGGGGGAAACTGAAGCTTTCTTT. Translating gives CAAGEGETEAFF.

This clonotype was counted a few times. V usage is TRBV6-2 or TRBV6-3 and J usage is TRBJ2-7; 8 bases line up with TRBD2. Per germline, CDR1 MNHEY and CDR2 SVGEGT. V lost 0 bases, J lost 2 bases, and 15 bases stayed unmatched. The CDR3 covers 19 residues. CDR3 in DNA: TGTGCCAGCAGTTACTCGAGCCCCGGGAGGGGAGCTGGGGCCTACGAGCAGTACTTC. This gives the protein CASSYSSPGRGAGAYEQYF.

About this clonotype itself: This could be a read error, since a much larger clone is one nucleotide away. The rearrangement links TRBV7-2 to TRBJ2-5, with D perhaps being TRBD1 or TRBD2 (5 bases each). Germline V CDR1 and CDR2: SGHTA, FQGNSA. V dropped 1 base and J dropped 7 bases, with 13 bases sitting between them. The CDR3 has 14 residues. The CDR3 DNA follows: TGTGCCAGCAGCTTAGTGGGGGTGGCGGGGACCCAGTACTTC. Protein sequence: CASSLVGVAGTQYF.

The chain recombines TRBV5-6 with TRBJ2-2; 8 bases agree with TRBD2. Germline CDR1 SGHDT, CDR2 YYEEEE. The CDR3 contains 16 residues. The V and J ends lost 0 bases and 7 bases, in that order; junction bases with no gene match: 8. CDR3 nucleotides: TGTGCCAGCAGCTTGGTTGCGGGGGGCGTCATCGGGGAGCTGTTTTTT. The encoded protein is CASSLVAGGVIGELFF.

This clonotype was seen only a few times. A much more abundant neighbour one base away suggests this may be a read error. The missing conserved phenylalanine or tryptophan at the end of this CDR3 makes a read error likely. V is TRBV5-1 and J is TRBJ1-2, with D tentatively TRBD1 (5 bases). The CDR3 covers 14 residues. Trimming pared 4 bases from V and 3 bases from J, leaving 13 bases between. Germline V gene lookup returns CDR1 SGHRS and CDR2 YFSETQ. The CDR3 is CASSVSGFDYGYTS. The CDR3, as DNA: TGCGCCAGCAGCGTATCAGGGTTCGACTATGGCTACACCTCC.

The chain has TRBV2 and TRBJ1-5, with a tentative D call TRBD1 (5 bases). Germline lookup yields CDR1 SNHLY and CDR2 FYNNEI. The CDR3 spans 14 residues. The V and J ends lost 4 bases and 4 bases respectively, with 11 bases between them. CDR3 nucleotides: TGTGCCAGCAGTGCGGGGGACGGGAATCAGCCCCAGCATTTT. Translating gives CASSAGDGNQPQHF.

The chain recombines TRBV24-1 with TRBJ2-3; D is perhaps TRBD1 or TRBD2 (5 bases each). CDR3 length: 15 residues. Germline assignment: CDR1 KGHDR and CDR2 SFDVKD. V lost 3 bases and J lost 3, with 12 bases in between. DNA for the CDR3: TGTGCCACCAGTGATCTCGGGACGGGGACAGATACGCAGTATTTT. Amino acids: CATSDLGTGTDTQYF.

This clonotype appeared many times. Here the CDR3 reads CAISDPGQGADGYTF. CDR3 sequence (DNA): TGTGCCATCAGTGATCCGGGACAGGGGGCGGATGGCTACACCTTC. This rearrangement joins TRBV10-3 to TRBJ1-2; 12 nucleotides align to TRBD1. Unmatched junction bases numbered 5, after V lost 3 bases and J lost 6 bases. This CDR3 spans 15 amino acids. The germline CDR1 and CDR2 sequences are ENHRY and SYGVKD.

This clonotype showed up many times. V gene TRBV7-3 combines with J gene TRBJ2-7; TRBD2 is a possible D gene (5 bases). Per germline, CDR1 SGHTA and CDR2 FQGTGA. This CDR3 spans 13 amino acids. V was clipped by 0 bases and J by 5 bases, with 8 bases between them. CDR3 region: CASSLTGANEQYF. DNA of the CDR3: TGTGCCAGCAGCTTAACGGGAGCCAACGAGCAGTACTTC.

The V gene is TRBV19, the J gene TRBJ1-1; 7 nucleotides line up with TRBD1. Trimming took 6 bases from V and 2 from J; bases not matched to a gene: 3. The CDR3 loop spans 13 amino acids. The germline CDR1 and CDR2 sequences are LNHDA and SQIVND (reference sequence). This CDR3 is CASRRTGNTEAFF. The CDR3 DNA follows: TGTGCCAGTAGGAGGACAGGAAACACTGAAGCTTTCTTT.

V gene TRBV15 combines with J gene TRBJ2-3; TRBD1 agrees at 7 bases. The CDR3 sequence is 17 residues long. Germline CDR1 and CDR2: LNHNV and YYDKDF (reference sequence). Unmatched junction bases numbered 9, after V lost 0 bases and J lost 3 bases. CDR3 sequence: CATSRDRGTGATDTQYF. The DNA for the CDR3 is TGTGCCACCAGCAGAGATAGGGGAACAGGGGCGACAGATACGCAGTATTTT.

This clonotype was seen only a few times. The chain couples TRBV12-3 or TRBV12-4 to TRBJ1-2; 8 bases match TRBD1. The V gene end was trimmed by 5 bases and the J gene end by 8 bases; junction bases not matched to a gene: 10. The CDR3 totals 14 residues. The CDR3 nucleotides are TGTGCCAGCAGTCCAGGACAGGGTCGAAACGGCTACACCTTC. Protein: CASSPGQGRNGYTF.

The chain has TRBV12-3 or TRBV12-4 and TRBJ2-1; 8 bases map to TRBD2. With V trimmed by 4 bases and J by 5 bases, 19 bases remained unmatched. The CDR3 runs to 19 residues. The CDR3 DNA reads as TGTGCCAGCAGTTCGGGCCCTTGGAGTAGCGGGGTACGAAACAATGAGCAGTTCTTC. This sequence encodes CASSSGPWSSGVRNNEQFF.

The V call is TRBV9, the J call TRBJ1-6; D call uncertain. In germline, CDR1 is SGDLS, CDR2 YYNGEE. The CDR3 sequence is 13 residues long. Trimming took 0 bases from V and 6 from J, leaving 4 bases between them. In DNA, the CDR3 is TGTGCCAGCAGCGTAGAAAGTAATTCACCCCTCCACTTT. Protein product: CASSVESNSPLHF.

V usage is TRBV30 and J usage is TRBJ2-6; D unclear. The V and J ends lost 1 base and 0 bases respectively, with 7 bases between them. Germline CDR1 reads GTSNPN; CDR2 reads SVGIG (reference sequence). CDR3 length: 15 amino acids. The CDR3 DNA reads as TGTGCCTGGAGTGACCCGAACTCTGGGGCCAACGTCCTGACTTTC. This codes for CAWSDPNSGANVLTF.

There are a few counts of this clonotype. The V gene is TRBV5-4, the J gene TRBJ2-5; the D gene is possibly TRBD2 (6 bases). The germline CDR1 and CDR2 sequences are SGHNT and YYREEE (reference sequence). The CDR3 loop spans 13 amino acids. The ends were cut back, 5 bases at V and 1 base at J, with 9 bases in the middle. In nucleotides, the CDR3 is TGTGCCAGCAGGCTGGGGGGCCAAGAGACCCAGTACTTC. Residues: CASRLGGQETQYF. Complete variable domain (other parts from reference TRBV5-4 and TRBJ2-5): ETGVTQSPTHLIKTRGQQVTLRCSSQSGHNTVSWYQQALGQGPQFIFQYYREEENGRGNFPPRFSGLQFPNYSSELNVNALELDDSALYLCASRLGGQETQYFGPGTRLLVL.